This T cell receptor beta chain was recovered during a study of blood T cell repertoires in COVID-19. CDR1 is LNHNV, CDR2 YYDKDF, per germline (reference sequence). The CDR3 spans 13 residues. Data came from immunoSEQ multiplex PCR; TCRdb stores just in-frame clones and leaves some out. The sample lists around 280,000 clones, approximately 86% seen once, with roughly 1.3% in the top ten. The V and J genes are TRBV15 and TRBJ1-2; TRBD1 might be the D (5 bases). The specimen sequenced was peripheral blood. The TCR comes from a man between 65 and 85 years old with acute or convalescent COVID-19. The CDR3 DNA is TGTGTGACTAGGAGGTCAGGGCGTGTTGGCTACACCTTC. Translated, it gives CVTRRSGRVGYTF.